This T cell receptor (beta chain) comes out of a study of OX40 agonist ivuxolimab in advanced cancers. About the study: A male proportion of over 75% was recorded, with mean age roughly 62 years and range roughly 23 to 90. Three patients showed partial responses: one hepatocellular carcinoma and two cutaneous melanoma cases. Whole-study results and caveats: Low levels of normalized T-cell clonal expansion also appeared in some nonresponders.

Method: immunoSEQ multiplex PCR; TCRdb's copy keeps in-frame clones and lacks some. This sample yields tens of thousands of clones, of which roughly 83% are seen a single time; 2.6% belongs to the top ten. Germline V gene lookup returns CDR1 SGDLS and CDR2 YYNGEE. The CDR3 length is 16 residues. The V and J ends lost 0 bases and 5 bases respectively, with 14 bases between them. This clone was seen once. Its antigen is currently unknown. This receptor was identified in an adult with an advanced solid tumor such as melanoma, head and neck, liver or kidney cancer. This chain joins TRBV9 and TRBJ1-4; D is undetermined. This specimen consisted of CD4+ or CD8+ T cells sorted from blood, obtained in a trial of the OX40 agonist ivuxolimab. CDR3 in amino acids: CASSVGLGLTNEKLFF. The CDR3 coding sequence is TGTGCCAGCAGCGTAGGTCTCGGGCTTACGAATGAAAAACTGTTTTTT.